Listed below are T cell receptor beta chains from one sample, sequenced in a study of CD8 T cells in Susac syndrome. One entry per CDR3 protein results from TCRdb running MiXCR on the immunoSEQ multiplex PCR reads. The data contain 230,000 or so distinct CDR3 sequences, roughly 96% of them singletons. The sample consisted of CD4+ T cells from PBMCs. All receptors derive from a human donor with multiple sclerosis. Each CDR3 is given with its conserved first and last residue. D genes are given only for firm matches. The listing skips clone size in some rows; elsewhere it reads once, few, many or a size class.

cdr3_length,v_call,d_call,clone_size,j_call,cdr3_nt,cdr3_aa
13,TRBV27,TRBD2,-,TRBJ2-1,TGTGCCACCAGACTAGCGGGAGGCAATGAGCAGTTCTTC,CATRLAGGNEQFF
12,TRBV30,TRBD2,-,TRBJ2-2,TGTGCCTGGGTAGCGGGCACCGGGGAGCTGTTTTTT,CAWVAGTGELFF
16,TRBV3-1,TRBD1,-,TRBJ2-5,TGTGCCAGCAGCCAAGTGGGGACAGTTCGGGGAGAGACCCAGTACTTC,CASSQVGTVRGETQYF
15,TRBV14,TRBD2,-,TRBJ2-1,TGTGCCAGCAGCCGCGCGACTAGCGGGCGCAATGAGCAGTTCTTC,CASSRATSGRNEQFF
15,TRBV25-1,TRBD2,-,TRBJ2-2,TGTGCCAGCAGTGAAGCGGGGGGCAACACCGGGGAGCTGTTTTTT,CASSEAGGNTGELFF
14,TRBV7-2,TRBD2,-,TRBJ2-1,TGTGCCAGCAGCTATCAGCGGGGGCGGAATGAGCAGTTCTTC,CASSYQRGRNEQFF
15,TRBV28,-,once,TRBJ2-5,TGTGCCAGCAGGAGCCCTGCGGTTAGCCAAGAGACCCAGTACTTC,CASRSPAVSQETQYF
14,TRBV18,-,-,TRBJ2-7,TGTGCCAGCTCACCGTGGGACTTGGAGGGGGAGCAGTACTTC,CASSPWDLEGEQYF
18,TRBV7-2,TRBD2,once,TRBJ2-3,TGTGCCAGCAGCCGCAGTTCGGGACTAGCGGGAGGTGCAGATACGCAGTATTTT,CASSRSSGLAGGADTQYF
13,TRBV12-3/TRBV12-4,-,-,TRBJ2-2,TGTGCCAGCAGGACTCCAGGGACCGGGGAGCTGTTTTTT,CASRTPGTGELFF
16,TRBV23-1,TRBD1,-,TRBJ2-5,TGCGCCAGCAGTCAACCCGACAGGGGGCCACGAGAGACCCAGTACTTC,CASSQPDRGPRETQYF
17,TRBV5-6,-,-,TRBJ2-5,TGTGCCAGCAGCCGCTTCAGGGGCACCATGTCCCAAGAGACCCAGTACTTC,CASSRFRGTMSQETQYF
16,TRBV3-1,TRBD2,-,TRBJ2-1,TGTGCCAGCAGCCAAGCCCTCAGCGGGAGGGCCAATGAGCAGTTCTTC,CASSQALSGRANEQFF
13,TRBV15,-,-,TRBJ2-3,TGTGCCACCAGCAGATCTCCGCCCGATACGCAGTATTTT,CATSRSPPDTQYF
15,TRBV12-3/TRBV12-4,TRBD1,-,TRBJ1-6,TGTGCCAGCGCAAAAAGGACAGGGGGAAATTCACCCCTCCACTTT,CASAKRTGGNSPLHF
16,TRBV20-1,TRBD2,-,TRBJ2-3,TGCAGTGCTAGAGCAACTAGCGGGAGGTGGACAGATACGCAGTATTTT,CSARATSGRWTDTQYF
13,TRBV29-1,-,-,TRBJ2-3,TGCAGCGTTGAGATGCAGGGGGGGAATACGCAGTATTTT,CSVEMQGGNTQYF
12,TRBV18,-,-,TRBJ1-4,TGTGCCAGCTCACCGCGGCACGAAAAACTGTTTTTT,CASSPRHEKLFF
14,TRBV20-1,TRBD2,once,TRBJ2-3,TGCAGTGCTAGAATAGCGGGAGGGGCAGATACGCAGTATTTT,CSARIAGGADTQYF
12,TRBV29-1,-,-,TRBJ2-2,TGCAGCGGGGGCCATTCAGCCGGGGAGCTGTTTTTT,CSGGHSAGELFF
14,TRBV12-3/TRBV12-4,-,-,TRBJ1-2,TGTGCCAGCAGTTCCTACGGGACGGCCTATGGCTACACCTTC,CASSSYGTAYGYTF
18,TRBV3-1,-,-,TRBJ2-5,TGTGCCAGCACCCCCGGAAGGGTTAGCTCTATGTCTATGGAGACCCAGTACTTC,CASTPGRVSSMSMETQYF
11,TRBV30,-,-,TRBJ2-7,TGTGCCTGGAGCGCGGACTACGAGCAGTACTTC,CAWSADYEQYF
14,TRBV20-1,-,-,TRBJ1-5,TGCAGTGCTAGTCCCCGGGATGGCAATCAGCCCCAGCATTTT,CSASPRDGNQPQHF
11,TRBV13,-,-,TRBJ1-2,TGTGCCAGCAGCCCCCAAAGTAGCTACACCTTC,CASSPQSSYTF
17,TRBV5-1,-,-,TRBJ2-3,TGCGCCAGCAGCTTAACCAGCCAAGCGGCTAGCACAGATACGCAGTATTTT,CASSLTSQAASTDTQYF
13,TRBV29-1,-,-,TRBJ1-2,TGCAGCGCTACCCGGGACCTGGTTTATGGCTACACCTTC,CSATRDLVYGYTF
15,TRBV28,TRBD2,-,TRBJ2-7,TGTGCCAGCAGACTCCGGACTAGCGGTTCCTACGAGCAGTACTTC,CASRLRTSGSYEQYF
14,TRBV29-1,-,-,TRBJ1-1,TGCAGCGCCGGTTCGAACAGAGGGGGGACTGAAGCTTTCTTT,CSAGSNRGGTEAFF
15,TRBV6-2/TRBV6-3,TRBD1,-,TRBJ1-2,TGTGCCAGCAGTTATCGGGACAGGCCTAACTATGGCTACACCTTC,CASSYRDRPNYGYTF
17,TRBV5-6,-,-,TRBJ1-5,TGTGCCAGCAGCCCACACCGGGAACACTATAGCAATCAGCCCCAGCATTTT,CASSPHREHYSNQPQHF
13,TRBV10-3,-,-,TRBJ2-6,TGTGCCATCAGGACTGTTGCCGCCAACGTCCTGACTTTC,CAIRTVAANVLTF
14,TRBV18,-,-,TRBJ1-1,TGTGCCAGCTCACCCCAGGGTCCTGGCGCTGAAGCTTTCTTT,CASSPQGPGAEAFF
14,TRBV2,TRBD2,-,TRBJ2-5,TGTGCCAGCAGATTAGCGGGAGGTCGGGAGACCCAGTACTTC,CASRLAGGRETQYF
18,TRBV20-1,TRBD2,-,TRBJ2-3,TGCAGTGCTAGAGCCACTCCGTTGCTAGCGGGTGCCACAGATACGCAGTATTTT,CSARATPLLAGATDTQYF
13,TRBV10-3,-,once,TRBJ2-7,TGTGCCATCAGTGACGGGGGCCTTGAGGAGCAGTACTTC,CAISDGGLEEQYF
13,TRBV29-1,-,-,TRBJ2-5,TGCAGCGCCGAGACTAGAGTGGGGGGCAAGCTGTACTTC,CSAETRVGGKLYF
14,TRBV27,-,-,TRBJ2-3,TGTGCCAGCAGTTTGGGCAGATACACAGATACGCAGTATTTT,CASSLGRYTDTQYF
13,TRBV3-1,-,-,TRBJ2-7,TGTGCCAGCAGCCAAGCGGTGGGGGGCGAGCAGTACTTC,CASSQAVGGEQYF
17,TRBV25-1,-,-,TRBJ1-5,TGTGCCAGCAGTGAGAGGGACGGGTGGTATAGCAATCAGCCCCAGCATTTT,CASSERDGWYSNQPQHF
15,TRBV20-1,-,-,TRBJ1-1,TGCAGTGCCTCTAAGTTGGCAGGGTGGGCCACTGAAGCTTTCTTT,CSASKLAGWATEAFF
17,TRBV3-1,TRBD1,-,TRBJ1-6,TGTGCCAGCAGCCCTCGGGGGACAGGGGCATTCAATTCACCCCTCCACTTT,CASSPRGTGAFNSPLHF
15,TRBV12-5,-,-,TRBJ2-3,TGTGCTAGTGGTTTGGGACAGCTTGTCACAGATACGCAGTATTTT,CASGLGQLVTDTQYF
14,TRBV3-1,-,-,TRBJ1-5,TGTGCCAGCAGCCAAGAGGCAGGTGTTCAGCCCCAGCATTTT,CASSQEAGVQPQHF